This paragraph reports one TCR beta chain. Its target is unknown. This sample was taken from a study of shared clonotypes between healthy human individuals. Study-level information: Per donor, three plates held CD4 naive cells, three held CD4 memory, two held CD8 naive and one held CD8 memory.

Regarding the study as a whole: Although depth was large, rarefaction showed that sequencing of the sorted subsets was incomplete. Some naive CD4 clonotypes, roughly 4.5%, turned up in common across several donors.

Authors' data handling: ImmunoSEQ junction-only sequences lacked quality scores, so their filtering differed. Here immunoSEQ multiplex PCR was the method, and the copy in TCRdb shows in-frame clones only, minus some. Clonal size and the V and J genes are those of that table, whereas D and trimming came from the DNA. The top ten clones hold approximately 1.8% of a sample with roughly 700,000 clones, about 74% of them seen once. Germline-derived CDR1 and CDR2 are SNHLY and FYNNEI. This CDR3 is 14 amino acids long. The V end was cut by 5 bases, the J end by 8 bases, with 18 bases between. This receptor was obtained from a woman in her thirties in good health. The material sequenced was memory CD4+ T cells sorted from blood. Subset denoted: CD45RA-negative fraction. The genes are TRBV2 and TRBJ1-2; no clear D gene. The CDR3 loop reads CASSRNTDFSGYTF. The CDR3 DNA reads as TGTGCCAGCAGTAGAAATACAGATTTTTCGGGCTACACCTTC. The full variable domain, rest sourced from reference TRBV2 and TRBJ1-2, is EPEVTQTPSHQVTQMGQEVILRCVPISNHLYFYWYRQILGQKVEFLVSFYNNEISEKSEIFDDQFSVERPDGSNFTLKIRSTKLEDSAMYFCASSRNTDFSGYTFGSGTRLTVV.